The T cell receptor beta chain described here comes from a study of cytomegalovirus exposure and HLA in healthy donors. The CDR3 covers 13 residues. V was cut by 3 bases and J by 4 bases, with 10 bases left in between. Germline loops: CDR1 SGDLS, CDR2 YYNGEE. Study outcomes and limitations: CMV serostatus stood as the only immune exposure information on hand.

About this clone itself: Its target is unknown.

PCR amplification relied on 60 Vbeta primers (plus 13 Jbeta primers). Repertoires were generated with immunoSEQ multiplex PCR, while TCRdb's copy carries only in-frame clones and drops some. Of 100,000 to 150,000 clones listed, about 80% were seen once; the top ten hold about 8.9%. The sequence was collected from a man between 25 and 39 years old in good health and CMV-seropositive. The chain combines TRBV9 with TRBJ1-1; no definite D call. The sequenced sample consisted of PBMCs. CDR3 region: CASSAHSGTEAFF. The CDR3 nucleotides are TGTGCCAGCAGCGCCCACTCCGGCACTGAAGCTTTCTTT.